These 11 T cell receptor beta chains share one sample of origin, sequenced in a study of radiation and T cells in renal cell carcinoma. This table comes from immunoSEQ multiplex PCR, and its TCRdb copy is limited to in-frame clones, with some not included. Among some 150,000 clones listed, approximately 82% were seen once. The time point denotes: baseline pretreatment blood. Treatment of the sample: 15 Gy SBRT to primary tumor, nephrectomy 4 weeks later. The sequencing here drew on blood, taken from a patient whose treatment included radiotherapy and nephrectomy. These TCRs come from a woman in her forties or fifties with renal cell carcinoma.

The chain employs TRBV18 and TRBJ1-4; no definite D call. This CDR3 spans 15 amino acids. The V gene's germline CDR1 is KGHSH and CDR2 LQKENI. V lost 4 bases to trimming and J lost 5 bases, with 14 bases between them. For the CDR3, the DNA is TGTGCCAGCTCACTTGAACCGGGGTGGAATGAAAAACTGTTTTTT. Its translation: CASSLEPGWNEKLFF. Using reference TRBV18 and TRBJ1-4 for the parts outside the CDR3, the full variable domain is NAGVMQNPRHLVRRRGQEARLRCSPMKGHSHVYWYRQLPEEGLKFMVYLQKENIIDESGMPKERFSAEFPKEGPSILRIQQVVRGDSAAYFCASSLEPGWNEKLFFGSGTQLSVL.

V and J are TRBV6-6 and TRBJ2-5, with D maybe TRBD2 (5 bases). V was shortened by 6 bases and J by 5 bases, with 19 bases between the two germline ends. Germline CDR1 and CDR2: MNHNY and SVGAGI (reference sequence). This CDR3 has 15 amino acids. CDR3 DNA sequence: TGTGCCAGCAGATCGACTACCACCGGAGAGGAGACCCAGTACTTC. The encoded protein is CASRSTTTGEETQYF.

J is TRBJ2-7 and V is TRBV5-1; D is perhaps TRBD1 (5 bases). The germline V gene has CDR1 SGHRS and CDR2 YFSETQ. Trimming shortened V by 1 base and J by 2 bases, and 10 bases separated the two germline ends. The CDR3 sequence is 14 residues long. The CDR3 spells CASSLSRTTYEQYF. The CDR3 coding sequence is TGCGCCAGCAGCTTGAGTCGGACAACCTACGAGCAGTACTTC. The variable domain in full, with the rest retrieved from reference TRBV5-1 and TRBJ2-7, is KAGVTQTPRYLIKTRGQQVTLSCSPISGHRSVSWYQQTPGQGLQFLFEYFSETQRNKGNFPGRFSGRQFSNSRSEMNVSTLELGDSALYLCASSLSRTTYEQYFGPGTRLTVT.

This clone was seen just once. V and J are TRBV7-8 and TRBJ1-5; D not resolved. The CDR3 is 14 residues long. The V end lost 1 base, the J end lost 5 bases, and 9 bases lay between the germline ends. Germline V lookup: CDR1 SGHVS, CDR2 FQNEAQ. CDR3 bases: TGTGCCAGCAGCTTAGAAGGTTCGGATCAGCCCCAGCATTTT. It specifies CASSLEGSDQPQHF.

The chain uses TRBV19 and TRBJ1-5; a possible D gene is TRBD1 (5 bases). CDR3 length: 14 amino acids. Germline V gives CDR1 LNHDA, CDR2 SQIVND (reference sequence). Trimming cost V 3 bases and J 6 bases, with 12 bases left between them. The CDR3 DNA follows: TGTGCCAGTAGTATGTGGGGGTCAGGTCAGCCCCAGCATTTT. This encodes CASSMWGSGQPQHF.

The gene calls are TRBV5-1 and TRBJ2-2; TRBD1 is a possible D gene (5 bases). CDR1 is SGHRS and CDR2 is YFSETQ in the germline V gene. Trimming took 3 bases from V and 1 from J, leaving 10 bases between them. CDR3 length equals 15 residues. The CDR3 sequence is CASSWIQENTGELFF. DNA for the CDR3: TGCGCCAGCAGCTGGATACAGGAGAACACCGGGGAGCTGTTTTTT.

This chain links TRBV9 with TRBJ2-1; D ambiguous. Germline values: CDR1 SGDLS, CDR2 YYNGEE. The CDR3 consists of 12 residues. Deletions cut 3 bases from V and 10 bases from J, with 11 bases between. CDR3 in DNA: TGTGCCAGCAGCGCTACCCTAAGCGAGCAGTTCTTC. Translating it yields CASSATLSEQFF.

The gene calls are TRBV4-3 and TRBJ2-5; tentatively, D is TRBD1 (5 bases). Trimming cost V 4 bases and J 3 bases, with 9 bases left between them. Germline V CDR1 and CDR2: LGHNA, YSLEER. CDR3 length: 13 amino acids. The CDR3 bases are TGCGCCAGCAGCCCGGGCAGGGAAGAGACCCAGTACTTC. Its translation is CASSPGREETQYF.

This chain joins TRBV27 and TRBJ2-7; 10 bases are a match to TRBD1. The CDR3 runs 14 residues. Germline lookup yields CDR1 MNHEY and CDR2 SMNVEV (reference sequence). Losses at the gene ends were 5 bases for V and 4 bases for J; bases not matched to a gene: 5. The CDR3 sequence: CASSVGQGIYEQYF. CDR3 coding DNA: TGTGCCAGCAGTGTGGGACAGGGGATTTACGAGCAGTACTTC.

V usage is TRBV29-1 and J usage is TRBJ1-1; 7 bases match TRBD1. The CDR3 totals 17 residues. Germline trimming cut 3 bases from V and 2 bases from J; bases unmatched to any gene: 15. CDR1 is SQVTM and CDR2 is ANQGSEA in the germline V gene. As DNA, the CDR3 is TGCAGCGTTGAGGAAGGACAGGTTTGGAGTAAAAACACTGAAGCTTTCTTT. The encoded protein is CSVEEGQVWSKNTEAFF.

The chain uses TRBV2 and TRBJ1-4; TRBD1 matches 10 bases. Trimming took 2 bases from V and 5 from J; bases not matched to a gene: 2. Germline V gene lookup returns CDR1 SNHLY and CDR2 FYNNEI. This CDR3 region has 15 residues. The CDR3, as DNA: TGTGCCAGCAGTGAATCGGGACAGGGGAATGAAAAACTGTTTTTT. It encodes CASSESGQGNEKLFF.